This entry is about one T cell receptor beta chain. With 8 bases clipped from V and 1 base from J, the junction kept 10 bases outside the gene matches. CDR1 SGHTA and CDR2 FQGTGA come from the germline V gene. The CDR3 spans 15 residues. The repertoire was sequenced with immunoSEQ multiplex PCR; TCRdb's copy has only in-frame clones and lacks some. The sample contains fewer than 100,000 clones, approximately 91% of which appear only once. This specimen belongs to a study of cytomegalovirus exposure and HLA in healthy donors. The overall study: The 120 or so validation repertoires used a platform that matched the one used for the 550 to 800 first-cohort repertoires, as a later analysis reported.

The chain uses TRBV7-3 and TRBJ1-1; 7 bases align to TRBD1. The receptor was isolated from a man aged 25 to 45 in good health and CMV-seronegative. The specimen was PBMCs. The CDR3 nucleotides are TGTGCCAGCCTCCGCGGGAGGACAGGGAACACTGAAGCTTTCTTT. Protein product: CASLRGRTGNTEAFF.